These 5 T cell receptor beta chains share one sample of origin, sequenced in a study of T cell responses to AZD1222 COVID-19 vaccine. Assay used: immunoSEQ multiplex PCR; TCRdb lists only in-frame clones, some missing. The sample comprises about 50,000 clones, over 65% of which are singletons, and 6.6% rests with the top ten. Here the sequenced sample was peripheral blood, taken on day 0 of AZD1222 vaccination. The origin of the receptors is an adult in good health.

This clone has only one observation. V and J are TRBV10-1 and TRBJ1-1; D not certain. Trimming left V 5 bases short and J 0 bases short, with 7 bases between. This CDR3 has 13 residues. Germline lookup yields CDR1 WNHNN and CDR2 SYGVQD (reference sequence). The CDR3 sequence: CASSQDMNTEAFF. The DNA of the CDR3 is TGCGCCAGCAGTCAAGACATGAACACTGAAGCTTTCTTT.

The chain recombines TRBV11-3 with TRBJ2-1; 10 bases agree with TRBD2. The V gene end was trimmed by 3 bases and the J gene end by 9 bases; junction bases not matched to a gene: 5. The CDR3 contains 14 residues. CDR1 is SGHNT, CDR2 YENEEA, per germline. In DNA form, the CDR3 reads TGTGCCAGCAGCTTCCTAGCGGGAGAGGGTGAGCAGTTCTTC. Its translation: CASSFLAGEGEQFF.

The V gene is TRBV5-4, the J gene TRBJ2-4; unclear D gene. From germline, CDR1 is SGHNT and CDR2 YYREEE (reference sequence). Trimming left V 0 bases short and J 6 bases short, with 4 bases between. CDR3 length: 12 residues. CDR3 nucleotides: TGTGCCAGCAGCTTGGTAGGAAACATTCAGTACTTC. Translated: CASSLVGNIQYF.

The genes are TRBV10-3 and TRBJ2-3, with 7 positions matching TRBD2. Trimming took 2 bases from V and 2 from J; bases not matched to a gene: 4. Germline assignment: CDR1 ENHRY and CDR2 SYGVKD. This CDR3 spans 15 amino acids. DNA for the CDR3: TGTGCCATCAGTGAGAGCGGGGCCCACACAGATACGCAGTATTTT. Encoded protein: CAISESGAHTDTQYF.

The rearrangement uses TRBV12-3 or TRBV12-4 and TRBJ2-1; tentative D call: TRBD2 (5 bases). Trimming removed 2 bases from V and 8 bases from J, with 10 bases in between. This CDR3 has 13 amino acids. The CDR3 nucleotides read TGTGCCAGCAGTTTATCGGGGTGGGATGAGCAGTTCTTC. Protein sequence: CASSLSGWDEQFF.